The 16 T cell receptor beta chains listed next were all sequenced from one sample in a study of T cells after yellow fever vaccination. TCRdb independently ran MiXCR on the 5' RACE reads; one entry per CDR3 protein. The sample shows roughly 500,000 distinct CDR3 sequences, around 21% of them seen only once. This material consisted of PBMCs, taken 15 days after the yellow fever booster vaccination. All receptors derive from a man younger than 40 who received the YFV17D yellow fever vaccine.

This clonotype has just a few counts. The V and J genes are TRBV4-3 and TRBJ2-3; D perhaps matches TRBD2 (5 bases). This CDR3 has 17 amino acids. Trimming took 1 base from V and 4 from J, leaving 18 bases between them. The germline V gene encodes CDR1 LGHNA and CDR2 YSLEER. The CDR3 DNA follows: TGCGCCAGCAGCCAAGTTCGTGCAGGAGGAAGTGCAGATACGCAGTATTTT. Encoded protein: CASSQVRAGGSADTQYF.

The gene calls are TRBV7-2 and TRBJ2-1; 15 bases are shared with TRBD2. This CDR3 contains 17 residues. Germline V gene data show CDR1 as SGHTA and CDR2 as FQGNSA. With 5 bases clipped from V and 8 bases from J, the junction kept 10 bases outside the gene matches. The CDR3, as DNA: TGTGCCAGCAGCGGACGGACTAGCGGGAGGGATATGTATGAGCAGTTCTTC. Protein sequence: CASSGRTSGRDMYEQFF.

The chain is built from TRBV10-3 and TRBJ1-6; no firm D call. Trimming shortened V by 4 bases and J by 5 bases, and 12 bases separated the two germline ends. Germline assignment: CDR1 ENHRY and CDR2 SYGVKD. CDR3 length: 15 amino acids. CDR3: CAISAIGRNNSPLHF. In DNA form, the CDR3 reads TGTGCCATCAGTGCGATAGGGCGAAATAATTCACCCCTCCACTTT.

This clonotype was seen a few times. The V call is TRBV12-3 or TRBV12-4, the J call TRBJ1-1; weak D call: TRBD1 (5 bases). The CDR3 is 14 amino acids. The ends were cut back, 3 bases at V and 5 bases at J, with 13 bases in the middle. CDR3 loop: CASSFGGARTEAFF. CDR3 DNA: TGTGCCAGCAGTTTCGGTGGGGCGCGAACTGAAGCTTTCTTT.

The V call is TRBV6-2 or TRBV6-3, the J call TRBJ2-1; no firm D call. Germline CDR1 and CDR2: MNHEY and SVGEGT. The CDR3 sequence is 14 residues long. With 7 bases removed from V and 3 bases from J, the gap between germline ends came to 13 bases. The CDR3 DNA follows: TGTGCCAGCAAGCCTTTGGGCAGCTACAATGAGCAGTTCTTC. Translating it yields CASKPLGSYNEQFF.

The chain links TRBV7-2 to TRBJ2-5; D may correspond to TRBD1 or TRBD2 (6 bases each). This CDR3 has 14 amino acids. Deletions cut 5 bases from V and 7 bases from J, with 17 bases between. From germline, CDR1 is SGHTA and CDR2 FQGNSA. CDR3 protein: CASSRLGGEGTQYF. As DNA, the CDR3 is TGTGCCAGCAGCCGCTTGGGGGGCGAAGGGACCCAGTACTTC.

The genes are TRBV19 and TRBJ1-1; D gene uncertain. V was shortened by 6 bases and J by 0 bases, with 11 bases between the two germline ends. This CDR3 spans 14 amino acids. Germline V gene sequence: CDR1 LNHDA, CDR2 SQIVND (reference sequence). The CDR3 loop reads CASSGNPVNTEAFF. The CDR3 DNA reads TGTGCCAGTAGCGGGAACCCGGTGAACACTGAAGCTTTCTTT.

The chain links TRBV29-1 to TRBJ2-4, with 12 nucleotides matching TRBD1. V gave up 7 bases and J gave up 6 bases; unmatched junction bases: 7. The V gene's germline CDR1 is SQVTM and CDR2 ANQGSEA. CDR3 length equals 14 residues. CDR3 amino acids: CSATGTGGRNIQYF. The CDR3 nucleotides are TGCAGCGCAACCGGGACAGGGGGCCGAAACATTCAGTACTTC.

The chain couples TRBV7-9 to TRBJ2-3, with TRBD2 as a possible D gene (6 bases). CDR3 length: 14 residues. The V gene lost 4 bases and the J gene lost 6 bases, with 14 bases spanning the gap. CDR1 and CDR2 from the germline V gene are SEHNR and FQNEAQ (reference sequence). The CDR3, as DNA: TGTGCCAGCAGCTACGCGGGACCTGTCGATACGCAGTATTTT. As protein: CASSYAGPVDTQYF.

This clonotype was seen more than once but under ten times. The chain carries TRBV12-3 or TRBV12-4 and TRBJ2-3; 7 bases fit TRBD2. The J segment lost 0 bases and the V segment lost 6 bases, leaving 6 bases of the junction unmatched. This CDR3 region has 15 residues. The DNA of the CDR3 is TGTGCCAGCAGCCAACTAGCGCTCAGCACAGATACGCAGTATTTT. Translating gives CASSQLALSTDTQYF.

Concerning this clonotype itself: One junction end disagrees with the germline gene, perhaps due to a read error. The CDR3 DNA reads as TGTGCCAGCAGCCAGGAACTAGGCCTGCGTGGAGATACGCCGTATTTT. Translating gives CASSQELGLRGDTPYF. The V and J genes are TRBV14 and TRBJ2-3; a possible D gene is TRBD2 (5 bases). This CDR3 region has 16 residues. Germline loops: CDR1 SGHDN, CDR2 FVKESK.

V usage is TRBV19 and J usage is TRBJ1-5, with D unclear. V was shortened by 8 bases and J by 5 bases, with 4 bases between the two germline ends. There are 10 residues in the CDR3. Germline CDR1 reads LNHDA; CDR2 reads SQIVND (reference sequence). The CDR3 sequence is CASGYQPQHF. The CDR3 bases are TGTGCCAGTGGTTATCAGCCCCAGCATTTT. Looking up the rest from reference TRBV19 and TRBJ1-5 gives the full variable domain: DGGITQSPKYLFRKEGQNVTLSCEQNLNHDAMYWYRQDPGQGLRLIYYSQIVNDFQKGDIAEGYSVSREKKESFPLTVTSAQKNPTAFYLCASGYQPQHFGDGTRLSIL.

This clonotype was detected a few times. The chain joins TRBV10-3 to TRBJ2-2; perhaps TRBD2 as D (6 bases). The V and J ends lost 10 bases and 7 bases respectively, with 22 bases between them. Looked up from germline, CDR1 is ENHRY and CDR2 is SYGVKD. The CDR3 sequence is 15 residues long. CDR3 sequence reads: CASGRGPVTDGELFF. As DNA, the CDR3 is TGTGCCAGCGGGCGGGGTCCGGTCACCGACGGGGAGCTGTTTTTT.

This clonotype was detected only a few times. The chain combines TRBV12-3 or TRBV12-4 with TRBJ1-2; D gene ambiguous. The CDR3 runs to 13 residues. V was cut by 2 bases and J by 4 bases, with 8 bases left in between. CDR3 loop: CASSLPQSYGYTF. CDR3 DNA sequence: TGTGCCAGCAGTTTACCCCAGAGCTATGGCTACACCTTC.

The chain couples TRBV19 to TRBJ2-1; 11 nucleotides line up with TRBD2. V trimming: 7 bases; J trimming: 3 bases; junction bases outside the gene matches: 5. The CDR3 totals 15 residues. The germline CDR1 and CDR2 sequences are LNHDA and SQIVND (reference sequence). The CDR3, as DNA: TGTGCCAGTACCCCGGGACTAGCGGTCTACAATGAGCAGTTCTTC. Encoded protein: CASTPGLAVYNEQFF.

Regarding this clonotype: At one boundary the junction diverges from the germline segment, which might be a read error. The chain carries TRBV7-7 and TRBJ2-2; 8 positions agree with TRBD1. Germline V gene sequence: CDR1 SSHAT, CDR2 FNYEAQ (reference sequence). The CDR3 runs 14 residues. CDR3 sequence: CASSSGQGTAELFF. The CDR3 nucleotides are TGTGCTAGCAGCTCTGGACAGGGCACGGCGGAGCTGTTTTTT.